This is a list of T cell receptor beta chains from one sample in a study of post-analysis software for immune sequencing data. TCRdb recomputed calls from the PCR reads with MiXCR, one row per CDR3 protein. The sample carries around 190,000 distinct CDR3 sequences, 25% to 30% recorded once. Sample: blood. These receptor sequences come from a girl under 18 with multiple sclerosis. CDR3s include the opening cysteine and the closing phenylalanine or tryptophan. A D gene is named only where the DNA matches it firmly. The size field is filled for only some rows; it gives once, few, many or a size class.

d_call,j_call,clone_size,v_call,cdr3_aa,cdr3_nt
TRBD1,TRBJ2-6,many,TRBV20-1,CSAPTGAGANVLTF,TGCAGTGCCCCGACAGGGGCTGGGGCCAACGTCCTGACTTTC
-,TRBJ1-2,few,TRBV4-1,CASSPTTGTIANHGYTF,TGCGCCAGCAGCCCCACTACCGGGACAATCGCTAACCATGGCTACACCTTC
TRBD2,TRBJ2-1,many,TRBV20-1,CSARDAAGGKGEQFF,TGCAGTGCTAGAGATGCGGCGGGGGGGAAGGGTGAGCAGTTCTTC
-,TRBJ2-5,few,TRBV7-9,CASSPGPGNEQYF,TGTGCCAGCAGCCCCGGACCCGGGAATGAGCAGTACTTC
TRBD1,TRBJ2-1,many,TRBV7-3,CASSSGTGQNEQFF,TGTGCCAGCAGCTCGGGGACAGGGCAAAATGAGCAGTTCTTC
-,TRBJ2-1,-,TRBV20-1,CSARDYSSAAYNEQFF,TGCAGTGCTAGAGATTACAGCAGTGCGGCCTACAATGAGCAGTTCTTC
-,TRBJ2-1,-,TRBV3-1,CASSLNQRNYSEQFF,TGTGCCAGCAGCCTCAACCAGCGGAACTACAGTGAGCAGTTCTTC
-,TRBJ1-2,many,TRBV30,CAWRRQENYGYTF,TGTGCCTGGAGGAGGCAGGAGAACTATGGCTACACCTTC
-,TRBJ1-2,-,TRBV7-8,CASSLVWGGGYTF,TGTGCCAGCAGCTTAGTGTGGGGCGGTGGCTACACCTTC
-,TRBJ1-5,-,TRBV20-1,CSAQGGTKTTGNRPQHF,TGCAGTGCCCAAGGAGGGACCAAGACGACGGGCAATCGGCCCCAGCATTTT